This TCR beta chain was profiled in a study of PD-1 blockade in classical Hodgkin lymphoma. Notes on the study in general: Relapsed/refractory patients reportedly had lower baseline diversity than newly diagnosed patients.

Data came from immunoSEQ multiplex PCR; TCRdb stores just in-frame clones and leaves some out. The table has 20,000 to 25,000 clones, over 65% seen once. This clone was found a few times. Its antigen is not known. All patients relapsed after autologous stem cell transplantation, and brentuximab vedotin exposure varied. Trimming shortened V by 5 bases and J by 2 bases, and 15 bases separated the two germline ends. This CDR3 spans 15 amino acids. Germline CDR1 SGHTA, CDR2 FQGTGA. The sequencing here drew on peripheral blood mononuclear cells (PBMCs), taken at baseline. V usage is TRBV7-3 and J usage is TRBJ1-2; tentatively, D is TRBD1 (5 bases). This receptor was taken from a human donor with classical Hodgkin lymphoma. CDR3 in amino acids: CASSACYRQNYGYTF. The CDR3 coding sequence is TGTGCCAGCAGCGCCTGTTACAGACAGAACTATGGCTACACCTTC.